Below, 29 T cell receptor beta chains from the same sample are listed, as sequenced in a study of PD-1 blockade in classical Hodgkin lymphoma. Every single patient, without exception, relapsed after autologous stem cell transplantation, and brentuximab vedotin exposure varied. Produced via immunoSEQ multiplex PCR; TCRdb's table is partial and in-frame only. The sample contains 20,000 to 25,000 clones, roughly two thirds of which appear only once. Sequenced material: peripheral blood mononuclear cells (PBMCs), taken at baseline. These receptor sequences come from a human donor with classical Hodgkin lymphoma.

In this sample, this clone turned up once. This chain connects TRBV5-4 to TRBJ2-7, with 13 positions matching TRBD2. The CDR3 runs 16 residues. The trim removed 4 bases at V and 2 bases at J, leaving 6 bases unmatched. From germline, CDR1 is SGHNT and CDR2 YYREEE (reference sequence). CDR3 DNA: TGTGCCAGCAGCATGGAGGGACTAGCGGGACCCTACGAGCAGTACTTC. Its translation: CASSMEGLAGPYEQYF.

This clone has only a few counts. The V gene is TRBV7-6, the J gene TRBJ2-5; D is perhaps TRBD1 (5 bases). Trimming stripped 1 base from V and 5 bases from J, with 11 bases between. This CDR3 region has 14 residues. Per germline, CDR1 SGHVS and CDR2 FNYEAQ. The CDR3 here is CASSLGTGGETQYF. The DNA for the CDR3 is TGTGCCAGCAGCTTAGGAACAGGTGGGGAGACCCAGTACTTC.

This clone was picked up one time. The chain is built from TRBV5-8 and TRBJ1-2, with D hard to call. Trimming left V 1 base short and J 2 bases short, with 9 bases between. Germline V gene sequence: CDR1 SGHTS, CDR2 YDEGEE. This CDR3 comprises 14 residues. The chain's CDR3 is CASSLKTQNYGYTF. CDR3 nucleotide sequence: TGTGCCAGCAGCTTGAAGACCCAGAACTATGGCTACACCTTC. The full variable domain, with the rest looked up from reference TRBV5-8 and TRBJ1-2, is EAGVTQSPTHLIKTRGQQATLRCSPISGHTSVYWYQQALGLGLQFLLWYDEGEERNRGNFPPRFSGRQFPNYSSELNVNALELEDSALYLCASSLKTQNYGYTFGSGTRLTVV.

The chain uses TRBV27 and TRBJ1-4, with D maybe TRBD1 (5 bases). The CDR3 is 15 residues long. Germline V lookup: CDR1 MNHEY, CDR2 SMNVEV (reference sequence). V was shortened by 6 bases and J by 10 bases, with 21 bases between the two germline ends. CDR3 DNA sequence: TGTGCCAGCAGACCCTCGCTCGCGGTGGGGGGAAAACTGTTTTTT. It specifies CASRPSLAVGGKLFF.

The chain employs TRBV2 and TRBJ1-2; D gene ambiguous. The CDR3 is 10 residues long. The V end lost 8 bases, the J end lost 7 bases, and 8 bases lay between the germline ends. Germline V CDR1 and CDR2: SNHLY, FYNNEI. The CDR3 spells CASRVSGYTF. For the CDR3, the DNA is TGTGCCAGCCGGGTGTCTGGCTACACCTTC.

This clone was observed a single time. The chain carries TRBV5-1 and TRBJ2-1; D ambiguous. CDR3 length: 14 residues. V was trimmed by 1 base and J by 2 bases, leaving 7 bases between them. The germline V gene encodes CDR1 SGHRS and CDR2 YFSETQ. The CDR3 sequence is CASSLRHTYNEQFF. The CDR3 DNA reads TGCGCCAGCAGCTTGAGGCACACCTACAATGAGCAGTTCTTC. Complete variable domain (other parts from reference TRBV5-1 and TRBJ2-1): KAGVTQTPRYLIKTRGQQVTLSCSPISGHRSVSWYQQTPGQGLQFLFEYFSETQRNKGNFPGRFSGRQFSNSRSEMNVSTLELGDSALYLCASSLRHTYNEQFFGPGTRLTVL.

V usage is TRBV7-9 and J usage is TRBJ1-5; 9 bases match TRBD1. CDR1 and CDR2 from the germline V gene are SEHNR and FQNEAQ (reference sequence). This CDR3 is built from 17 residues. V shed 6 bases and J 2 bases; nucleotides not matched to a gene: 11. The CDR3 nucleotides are TGTGCCAGCAGACCACAACAGGGGGCCCTGGGCAATCAGCCCCAGCATTTT. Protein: CASRPQQGALGNQPQHF.

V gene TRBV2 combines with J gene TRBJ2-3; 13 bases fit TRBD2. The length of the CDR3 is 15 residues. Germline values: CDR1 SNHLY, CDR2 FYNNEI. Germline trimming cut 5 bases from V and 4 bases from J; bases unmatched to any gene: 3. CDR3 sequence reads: CASSTGTSGADTQYF. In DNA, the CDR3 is TGTGCCAGCAGTACCGGGACTAGCGGGGCAGATACGCAGTATTTT.

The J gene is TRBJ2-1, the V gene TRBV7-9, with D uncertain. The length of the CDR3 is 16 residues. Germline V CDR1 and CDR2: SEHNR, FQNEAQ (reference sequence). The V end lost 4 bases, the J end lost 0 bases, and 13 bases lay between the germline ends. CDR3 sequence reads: CASSSSEFRSYNEQFF. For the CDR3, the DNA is TGTGCCAGCAGCTCCTCTGAGTTTCGCTCCTACAATGAGCAGTTCTTC.

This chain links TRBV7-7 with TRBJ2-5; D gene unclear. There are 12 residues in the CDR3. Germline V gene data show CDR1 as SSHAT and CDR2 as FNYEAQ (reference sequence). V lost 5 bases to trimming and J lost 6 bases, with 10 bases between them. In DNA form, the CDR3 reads TGTGCCAGCAGCCCGGGCGACCAGACCCAGTACTTC. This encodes CASSPGDQTQYF.

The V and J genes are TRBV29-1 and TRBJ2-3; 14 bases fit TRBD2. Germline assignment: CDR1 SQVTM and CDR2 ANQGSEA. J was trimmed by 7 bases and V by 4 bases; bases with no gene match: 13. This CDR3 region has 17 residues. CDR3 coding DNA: TGCAGCGTTGGCAACCACGGGACTAGCGGGAGTTTACATACGCAGTATTTT. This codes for CSVGNHGTSGSLHTQYF.

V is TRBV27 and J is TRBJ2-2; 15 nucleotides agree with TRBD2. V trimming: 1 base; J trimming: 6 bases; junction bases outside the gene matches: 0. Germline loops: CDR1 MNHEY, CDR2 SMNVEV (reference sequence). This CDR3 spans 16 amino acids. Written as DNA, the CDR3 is TGTGCCAGCAGTTTATGGACTAGCGGGGGGGCCGGGGAGCTGTTTTTT. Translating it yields CASSLWTSGGAGELFF.

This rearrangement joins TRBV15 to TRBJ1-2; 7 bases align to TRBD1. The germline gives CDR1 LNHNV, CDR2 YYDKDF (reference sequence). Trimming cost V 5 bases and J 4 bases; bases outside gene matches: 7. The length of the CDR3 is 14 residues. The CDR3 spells CATSPRTGSYGYTF. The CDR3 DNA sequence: TGTGCCACCAGCCCCCGGACAGGCAGCTATGGCTACACCTTC.

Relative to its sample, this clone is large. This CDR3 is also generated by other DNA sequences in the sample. CDR3 nucleotides: TGTGCCAGCAGCTTACGGGGAGGAGAGACCCAGTACTTC. Translation: CASSLRGGETQYF. The chain couples TRBV11-2 to TRBJ2-5; a weak D match, TRBD2 (6 bases). In germline, CDR1 is SGHAT, CDR2 FQNNGV. The CDR3 contains 13 residues. Deletions cut 2 bases from V and 4 bases from J, with 8 bases between.

For the CDR3, the DNA is TGCGCCAGCAGCCAGGCCAGTACAGGCGGCTCTGGAAACACCATATATTTT. Protein: CASSQASTGGSGNTIYF. V and J are TRBV4-3 and TRBJ1-3, with D tentatively TRBD1 (5 bases). The germline V gene has CDR1 LGHNA and CDR2 YSLEER. The V end lost 3 bases, the J end lost 0 bases, and 15 bases lay between the germline ends. This CDR3 region has 17 residues.

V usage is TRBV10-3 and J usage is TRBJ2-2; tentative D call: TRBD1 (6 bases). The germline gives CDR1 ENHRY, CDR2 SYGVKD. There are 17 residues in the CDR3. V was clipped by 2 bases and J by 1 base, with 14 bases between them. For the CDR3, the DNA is TGTGCCATCAGTGAGAATCGTCGGACAGAGAACACCGGGGAGCTGTTTTTT. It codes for CAISENRRTENTGELFF.

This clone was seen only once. The CDR3 DNA sequence: TGTGCCAGTACAGGGGGGACACCCGATCAGCCCCAGCATTTT. This encodes CASTGGTPDQPQHF. The chain combines TRBV18 with TRBJ1-5, with 8 bases that match TRBD1. Germline lookup yields CDR1 KGHSH and CDR2 LQKENI. Germline trimming cut 9 bases from V and 5 bases from J; bases unmatched to any gene: 9. This CDR3 contains 14 residues.

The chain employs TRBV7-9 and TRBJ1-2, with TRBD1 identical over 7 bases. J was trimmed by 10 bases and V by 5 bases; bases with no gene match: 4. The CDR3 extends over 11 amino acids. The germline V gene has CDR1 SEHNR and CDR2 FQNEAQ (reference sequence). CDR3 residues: CASSETGSYTF. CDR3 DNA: TGTGCCAGCAGCGAGACAGGGTCCTACACCTTC.

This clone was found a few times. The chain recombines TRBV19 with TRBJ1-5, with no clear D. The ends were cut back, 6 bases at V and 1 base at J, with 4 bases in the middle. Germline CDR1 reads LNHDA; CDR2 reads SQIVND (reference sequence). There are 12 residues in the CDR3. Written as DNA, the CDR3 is TGTGCCAGTAGACAGAGCAATCAGCCCCAGCATTTT. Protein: CASRQSNQPQHF.

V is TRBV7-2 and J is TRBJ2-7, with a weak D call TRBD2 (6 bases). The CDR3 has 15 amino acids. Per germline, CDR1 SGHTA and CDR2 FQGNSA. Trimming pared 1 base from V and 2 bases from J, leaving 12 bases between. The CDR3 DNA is TGTGCCAGCAGCTTAGTGGCCGGACTAACCTACGAGCAGTACTTC. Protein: CASSLVAGLTYEQYF.

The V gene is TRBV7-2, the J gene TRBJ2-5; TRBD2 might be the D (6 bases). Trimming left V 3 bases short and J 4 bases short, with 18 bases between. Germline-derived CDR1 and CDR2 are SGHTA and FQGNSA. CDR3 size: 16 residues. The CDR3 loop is CASSLVRATSGETQYF. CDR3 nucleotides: TGTGCCAGCAGCTTGGTTCGGGCGACTAGTGGAGAGACCCAGTACTTC.

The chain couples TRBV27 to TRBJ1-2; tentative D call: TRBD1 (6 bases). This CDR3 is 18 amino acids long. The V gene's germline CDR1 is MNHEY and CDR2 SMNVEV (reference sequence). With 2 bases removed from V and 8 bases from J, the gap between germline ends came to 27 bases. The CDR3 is CASSLMSVGGVPLSGYTF. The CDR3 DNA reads TGTGCCAGCAGTTTAATGTCGGTAGGGGGTGTCCCGTTAAGCGGCTACACCTTC.

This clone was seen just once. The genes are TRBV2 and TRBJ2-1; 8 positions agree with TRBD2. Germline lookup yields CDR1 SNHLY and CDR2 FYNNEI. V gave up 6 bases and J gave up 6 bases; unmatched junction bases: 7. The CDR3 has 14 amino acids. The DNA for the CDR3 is TGTGCCAGCAGGCAGCGGGAGAGGTCCAATGAGCAGTTCTTC. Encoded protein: CASRQRERSNEQFF.

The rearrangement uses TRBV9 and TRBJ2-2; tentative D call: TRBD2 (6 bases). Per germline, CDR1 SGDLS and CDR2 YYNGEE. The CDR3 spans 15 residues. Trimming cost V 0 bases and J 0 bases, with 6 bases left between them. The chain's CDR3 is CASSVGLANTGELFF. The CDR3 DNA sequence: TGTGCCAGCAGCGTAGGACTAGCGAACACCGGGGAGCTGTTTTTT.

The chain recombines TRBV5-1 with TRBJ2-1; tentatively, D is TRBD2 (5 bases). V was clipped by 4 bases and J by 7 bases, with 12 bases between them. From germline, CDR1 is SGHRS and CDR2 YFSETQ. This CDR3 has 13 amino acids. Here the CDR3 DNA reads TGCGCCAGCAGCGACCTGCCGGGGAATGAGCAGTTCTTC. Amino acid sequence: CASSDLPGNEQFF.

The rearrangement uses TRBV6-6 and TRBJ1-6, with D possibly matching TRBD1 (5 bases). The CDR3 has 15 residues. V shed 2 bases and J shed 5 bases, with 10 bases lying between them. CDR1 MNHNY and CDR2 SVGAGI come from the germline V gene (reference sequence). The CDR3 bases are TGTGCCAGCAGTTACACCGACAGTAATAATTCACCCCTCCACTTT. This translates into CASSYTDSNNSPLHF.

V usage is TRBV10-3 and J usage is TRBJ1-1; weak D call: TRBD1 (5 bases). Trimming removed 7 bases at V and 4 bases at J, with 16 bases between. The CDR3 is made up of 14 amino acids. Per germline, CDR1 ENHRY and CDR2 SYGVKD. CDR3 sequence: CAITPGRGVTEAFF. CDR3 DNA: TGTGCCATCACCCCAGGCCGAGGGGTCACTGAAGCTTTCTTT.

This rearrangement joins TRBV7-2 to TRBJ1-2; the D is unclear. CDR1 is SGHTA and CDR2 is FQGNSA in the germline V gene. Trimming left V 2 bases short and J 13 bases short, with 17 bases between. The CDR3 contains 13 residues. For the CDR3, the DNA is TGTGCCAGCAGCTTAAACAGAGGCCAACTGTGCACCTTC. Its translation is CASSLNRGQLCTF.

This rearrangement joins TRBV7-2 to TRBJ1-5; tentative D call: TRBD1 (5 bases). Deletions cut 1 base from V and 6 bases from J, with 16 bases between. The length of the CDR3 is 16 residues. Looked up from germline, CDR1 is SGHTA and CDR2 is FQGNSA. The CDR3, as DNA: TGTGCCAGCAGCTTAGATGGGATCAGGGCGGGTCAGCCCCAGCATTTT. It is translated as CASSLDGIRAGQPQHF.